Listed here are 30 T cell receptor beta chains from one sample, sequenced in a study of chemoradiotherapy in HPV16-positive cancers. Measured with immunoSEQ multiplex PCR; TCRdb has only the in-frame clones, and not every one. The sample contains roughly 3,900 clones, around 73% of which appear only once. The source material was tumor tissue, sampled from a patient who underwent chemoradiotherapy. Receptor source: a human donor with HPV-associated anogenital cancer.

V usage is TRBV18 and J usage is TRBJ1-1; D is uncertain. The CDR3 extends over 13 amino acids. V dropped 4 bases and J dropped 11 bases, with 17 bases sitting between them. The germline V gene encodes CDR1 KGHSH and CDR2 LQKENI. DNA of the CDR3: TGTGCCAGCTCACAGAAGACCCGCCTAGAGGCTTTCTTT. Protein product: CASSQKTRLEAFF.

This clone was seen only once. The V call is TRBV4-1, the J call TRBJ2-5; D may correspond to TRBD1 or TRBD2 (5 bases each). Germline values: CDR1 MGHRA, CDR2 YSYEKL. V dropped 1 base and J dropped 4 bases, with 22 bases sitting between them. The CDR3 consists of 18 residues. The DNA for the CDR3 is TGCGCCAGCAGCCAAGGGCTCCTGGCAGGGAGTTTCGGAGAGACCCAGTACTTC. Translating gives CASSQGLLAGSFGETQYF.

CDR3 region: CASSPRPAGSYEQYF. The CDR3 region has the DNA TGTGCCAGCAGCCCTCGCCCAGCGGGATCCTACGAGCAGTACTTC. The chain is built from TRBV9 and TRBJ2-7, with TRBD2 identical over 7 bases. This CDR3 region has 15 residues. After removal of 4 bases from V and 1 base from J, the junction contained 8 bases not matched to a gene. CDR1 and CDR2 (germline): SGDLS, YYNGEE.

Regarding this clone: A junction end diverges from the germline sequence, so it may reflect a read error. The CDR3 is CASSGSPGASGNTIYF. In DNA, the CDR3 is TGTGCCAGCTCGGGCTCGCCTGGGGCATCTGGCAACACCATATATTTT. The chain uses TRBV18 and TRBJ1-3; TRBD1 is a possible D gene (5 bases). From germline, CDR1 is KGHSH and CDR2 LQKENI. CDR3 length equals 16 residues.

Only one count was recorded for this clone. This chain links TRBV27 with TRBJ1-5; the D is unclear. This CDR3 comprises 14 residues. V was pared by 6 bases and J by 0 bases, with 9 bases between. Germline CDR1 reads MNHEY; CDR2 reads SMNVEV (reference sequence). The CDR3 spells CASRDGISNQPQHF. CDR3 sequence (DNA): TGTGCCAGCAGGGACGGAATTAGCAATCAGCCCCAGCATTTT.

Here the CDR3 reads CASSIDRASGSYNEQFF. In nucleotides, the CDR3 is TGTGCCAGTAGTATAGACCGCGCTAGCGGGTCCTACAATGAGCAGTTCTTC. The chain joins TRBV19 to TRBJ2-1; the match to TRBD2 covers 8 bases. CDR3 length equals 17 residues. Trimming removed 0 bases from V and 1 base from J; junction bases left unmatched: 5. The germline V gene encodes CDR1 LNHDA and CDR2 SQIVND (reference sequence).

This clone has just a few counts. This sequence joins TRBV11-3 and TRBJ2-3; D not certain. Germline CDR1 and CDR2: SGHNT and YENEEA. The V end was cut by 5 bases, the J end by 7 bases, with 10 bases between. The CDR3 loop spans 12 amino acids. The CDR3 DNA sequence: TGTGCCAGCAGCGACTGGGCGAATACGCAGTATTTT. This encodes CASSDWANTQYF. Variable domain in full (rest from reference TRBV11-3 and TRBJ2-3): EAGVVQSPRYKIIEKKQPVAFWCNPISGHNTLYWYLQNLGQGPELLIRYENEEAVDDSQLPKDRFSAERLKGVDSTLKIQPAELGDSAVYLCASSDWANTQYFGPGTRLTVL.

The chain couples TRBV2 to TRBJ1-3, with 9 nucleotides matching TRBD1. Looked up from germline, CDR1 is SNHLY and CDR2 is FYNNEI. V lost 6 bases to trimming and J lost 9 bases; unmatched junction nucleotides: 6. CDR3 size: 13 residues. The CDR3 sequence is CASRDRGETTIYF. The DNA of the CDR3 is TGTGCCAGCAGGGACAGGGGTGAGACCACCATATATTTT. Full variable domain (remainder filled in from reference TRBV2 and TRBJ1-3): EPEVTQTPSHQVTQMGQEVILRCVPISNHLYFYWYRQILGQKVEFLVSFYNNEISEKSEIFDDQFSVERPDGSNFTLKIRSTKLEDSAMYFCASRDRGETTIYFGEGSWLTVV.

The CDR3 nucleotides read TGTGCCAGCAGCTTAGACAGGGGTTTATCGGGGACCCAGTACTTC. The encoded protein is CASSLDRGLSGTQYF. The chain couples TRBV2 to TRBJ2-5; 8 bases are shared with TRBD1. The V gene end was trimmed by 6 bases and the J gene end by 7 bases; junction bases not matched to a gene: 13. Germline V gene lookup returns CDR1 SNHLY and CDR2 FYNNEI. The CDR3 contains 15 residues.

In its sample, this clone was seen a few times. The J gene is TRBJ1-6, the V gene TRBV27; D not certain. Germline V gene data show CDR1 as MNHEY and CDR2 as SMNVEV (reference sequence). This CDR3 has 16 residues. V dropped 4 bases and J dropped 4 bases, with 14 bases sitting between them. The DNA for the CDR3 is TGTGCCAGCAGTTCCATCGGGTTCCGATATAATTCACCCCTCCACTTT. It translates to CASSSIGFRYNSPLHF.

The chain uses TRBV2 and TRBJ1-2; perhaps TRBD1 as D (6 bases). This CDR3 has 13 residues. Germline V gene lookup returns CDR1 SNHLY and CDR2 FYNNEI. Trimming removed 11 bases from V and 10 bases from J, with 23 bases in between. The DNA of the CDR3 is TGTGCCGGAACGATCACGCCAGGGGTCGACTACACCTTC. It is translated as CAGTITPGVDYTF.

The rearrangement joins TRBV7-9 to TRBJ2-1, with D possibly being TRBD2 (6 bases). CDR1 is SEHNR, CDR2 FQNEAQ, per germline (reference sequence). V was cut by 2 bases and J by 7 bases, with 12 bases left in between. The CDR3 is made up of 14 amino acids. Written as DNA, the CDR3 is TGTGCCAGCAGCTTATCTCGGGGGACGAATGAGCAGTTCTTC. This sequence encodes CASSLSRGTNEQFF.

This sequence joins TRBV18 and TRBJ1-1; 8 nucleotides align to TRBD1. The CDR3 has 16 amino acids. CDR1 and CDR2 from the germline V gene are KGHSH and LQKENI. V was pared by 4 bases and J by 1 base, with 8 bases of the junction left unmatched. This CDR3 reads CASSRTGLGENTEAFF. The DNA for the CDR3 is TGTGCCAGCTCACGGACAGGGTTAGGTGAGAACACTGAAGCTTTCTTT.

The chain recombines TRBV4-1 with TRBJ2-5; 11 positions match TRBD1. This CDR3 has 16 amino acids. Germline CDR1 MGHRA, CDR2 YSYEKL. The V segment lost 0 bases and the J segment 7 bases; nucleotides outside the gene matches: 7. The CDR3, as DNA: TGCGCCAGCAGCCAAGAGGACAGGGGGCGAATGGCGACCCAGTACTTC. Residues: CASSQEDRGRMATQYF.

This clone showed up just once. This sequence joins TRBV28 and TRBJ1-5; D remains ambiguous. The CDR3 has 16 residues. The germline V and J ends were trimmed by 0 bases and 3 bases, with 12 bases remaining between them. The V gene's germline CDR1 is MDHEN and CDR2 SYDVKM. The CDR3 here is CASSLWGSLLNQPQHF. The CDR3 DNA follows: TGTGCCAGCAGTTTATGGGGCAGTCTTCTCAATCAGCCCCAGCATTTT.

The count of this clone is one. The V and J genes are TRBV7-9 and TRBJ2-1, with 7 bases aligning to TRBD2. The germline CDR1 and CDR2 sequences are SEHNR and FQNEAQ (reference sequence). The CDR3 has 17 amino acids. J lost 8 bases, V lost 3 bases, and 16 bases had no gene match. CDR3: CASSFHSGGGPGYEQFF. Written as DNA, the CDR3 is TGTGCCAGCAGCTTTCATAGCGGCGGGGGACCCGGGTATGAGCAGTTCTTC.

The J gene is TRBJ1-1, the V gene TRBV7-9; TRBD1 matches at 12 bases. Germline V gene lookup returns CDR1 SEHNR and CDR2 FQNEAQ (reference sequence). V lost 6 bases, J lost 11 bases, and 10 bases stayed unmatched. The CDR3 totals 14 residues. The DNA of the CDR3 is TGTGCCAGCAGATTATCGGGACAGGGGGCTGGGGCTTTCTTT. Residues: CASRLSGQGAGAFF.

The chain uses TRBV30 and TRBJ2-3, with TRBD2 matching over 10 bases. From germline, CDR1 is GTSNPN and CDR2 SVGIG (reference sequence). There are 15 residues in the CDR3. Trimming at V came to 1 base and at J to 2 bases, leaving 3 bases not matched to a gene. The CDR3 bases are TGTGCCTGGAGTGGGAGCGGGGGGGTCACAGATACGCAGTATTTT. Residues: CAWSGSGGVTDTQYF.

The rearrangement links TRBV19 to TRBJ1-5, with 9 bases that match TRBD1. Trimming removed 4 bases from V and 8 bases from J; junction bases left unmatched: 6. The CDR3 has 14 amino acids. CDR1 is LNHDA, CDR2 SQIVND, per germline (reference sequence). The CDR3 nucleotides read TGTGCCAGTAGTAGGACAGGGGAGGAGGAGCCCCAGCATTTT. It specifies CASSRTGEEEPQHF.

DNA of the CDR3: TGTGCCAGCTCACAGGGGAGAGATCAGCCCCAGCATTTT. It translates to CASSQGRDQPQHF. J is TRBJ1-5 and V is TRBV18, with D perhaps matching TRBD1 (5 bases). V was clipped by 4 bases and J by 5 bases, with 9 bases between them. This CDR3 has 13 amino acids. CDR1 is KGHSH and CDR2 is LQKENI in the germline V gene.

The table lists this clone with a few counts. The gene calls are TRBV19 and TRBJ1-6, with 7 bases fitting TRBD1. The CDR3 loop spans 15 amino acids. J gave up 0 bases and V 5 bases, and 1 base lay outside the gene matches. The germline V gene encodes CDR1 LNHDA and CDR2 SQIVND (reference sequence). The CDR3 is CASSWTGSYNSPLHF. The CDR3 nucleotides read TGTGCCAGTAGTTGGACAGGCTCCTATAATTCACCCCTCCACTTT.

This chain connects TRBV6-1 to TRBJ1-2; 7 nucleotides line up with TRBD1. J lost 3 bases, V lost 2 bases, and 0 bases had no gene match. CDR1 MNHNS and CDR2 SASEGT come from the germline V gene. This CDR3 has 13 amino acids. DNA for the CDR3: TGTGCCAGCAGTGAACAGGGGGACTATGGCTACACCTTC. Translated, it gives CASSEQGDYGYTF.

This clone was seen once. The chain joins TRBV7-2 to TRBJ2-7; no clear D gene. The germline V gene encodes CDR1 SGHTA and CDR2 FQGNSA. CDR3 length equals 15 residues. V was trimmed by 0 bases and J by 4 bases, leaving 13 bases between them. The CDR3: CASSLAHLGWYEQYF. Here the CDR3 DNA reads TGTGCCAGCAGCTTAGCGCATCTGGGGTGGTACGAGCAGTACTTC.

The chain combines TRBV7-9 with TRBJ1-1; perhaps TRBD1 as D (6 bases). Trimming cost V 1 base and J 4 bases, with 16 bases left between them. Per the germline V gene, CDR1 is SEHNR and CDR2 is FQNEAQ (reference sequence). The CDR3 extends over 16 amino acids. CDR3 bases: TGTGCCAGCAGCTTAGGGCCGGACAGTCGAACCACTGAAGCTTTCTTT. This codes for CASSLGPDSRTTEAFF.

The rearrangement links TRBV6-1 to TRBJ1-5; unclear D gene. Trimming took off 2 bases at V and 3 bases at J, with 5 bases between the two ends. Germline assignment: CDR1 MNHNS and CDR2 SASEGT. The CDR3 is made up of 13 amino acids. CDR3: CASSETFNQPQHF. The CDR3, as DNA: TGTGCCAGCAGTGAAACATTCAATCAGCCCCAGCATTTT.

This clone was seen a few times. The chain joins TRBV2 to TRBJ2-5, with 7 bases identical to TRBD2. This CDR3 is 16 amino acids long. The V gene's germline CDR1 is SNHLY and CDR2 FYNNEI. V lost 5 bases and J lost 0; bases outside the gene matches: 9. The CDR3 is CASSWDYQGHQETQYF. The CDR3 DNA follows: TGTGCCAGCAGTTGGGACTATCAAGGACACCAAGAGACCCAGTACTTC. The full variable domain, rest sourced from reference TRBV2 and TRBJ2-5, is EPEVTQTPSHQVTQMGQEVILRCVPISNHLYFYWYRQILGQKVEFLVSFYNNEISEKSEIFDDQFSVERPDGSNFTLKIRSTKLEDSAMYFCASSWDYQGHQETQYFGPGTRLLVL.

The chain couples TRBV20-1 to TRBJ1-1; D gene unclear. The CDR3 covers 11 residues. Trimming left V 1 base short and J 6 bases short, with 6 bases between. Germline CDR1 reads DFQATT; CDR2 reads SNEGSKA (reference sequence). This CDR3 is CSARALAEAFF. CDR3 nucleotide sequence: TGCAGTGCTAGAGCCCTGGCTGAAGCTTTCTTT.

The V call is TRBV2, the J call TRBJ2-7; 10 bases fit TRBD1. The CDR3 is 17 amino acids. Unmatched junction bases numbered 9, after V lost 2 bases and J lost 2 bases. CDR1 SNHLY and CDR2 FYNNEI come from the germline V gene. CDR3 nucleotide sequence: TGTGCCAGCAGTGAATCGTTGGGGACAGGGGCCACCTACGAGCAGTACTTC. Translation: CASSESLGTGATYEQYF.

V and J are TRBV2 and TRBJ2-2; 16 bases are a match to TRBD2. The ends lost 4 bases at V and 0 bases at J; junction bases unmatched: 2. CDR1 SNHLY and CDR2 FYNNEI come from the germline V gene. There are 18 residues in the CDR3. CDR3 bases: TGTGCCAGCAGTGCGGGACTAGCGGGAGGGACGAACACCGGGGAGCTGTTTTTT. Residues: CASSAGLAGGTNTGELFF.

This chain uses TRBV7-9 with TRBJ1-2, with unresolved D. Deletions cut 1 base from V and 1 base from J, with 4 bases between. The CDR3 extends over 13 amino acids. Germline V lookup: CDR1 SEHNR, CDR2 FQNEAQ (reference sequence). The CDR3 sequence is CASSLDSNYGYTF. For the CDR3, the DNA is TGTGCCAGCAGCTTAGACAGTAACTATGGCTACACCTTC.